The 29 T cell receptor beta chains below were found in one sample sequenced in a study of cytomegalovirus exposure and HLA in healthy donors. PCR primers comprised 60 Vbeta and 13 Jbeta primers. Only in-frame clones appear in the TCRdb table, and some are missing; sequencing was by immunoSEQ multiplex PCR. Of around 130,000 clones in the sample, 80% to 85% were seen once. The sample consisted of PBMCs. Receptors were obtained from a woman aged 40 to 50 in good health and CMV-seronegative.

This sequence joins TRBV7-9 and TRBJ2-5, with 7 bases identical to TRBD1. The DNA matches TRBJ2-7 better at its end, which makes the J call doubtful. CDR3 length equals 15 residues. The germline CDR1 and CDR2 sequences are SEHNR and FQNEAQ (reference sequence). CDR3 residues: CASSPGQAERYEQYF. CDR3 sequence (DNA): TGTGCCAGCAGCCCTGGACAGGCGGAGAGGTACGAGCAGTACTTC.

The chain has TRBV18 and TRBJ1-2; 11 nucleotides line up with TRBD1. The CDR3 has 14 amino acids. Germline values: CDR1 KGHSH, CDR2 LQKENI. J gave up 8 bases and V 6 bases, and 8 bases lay outside the gene matches. For the CDR3, the DNA is TGTGCCAGCTCCCGCCTGGGACAGGGGGAAGGCTACACCTTC. It is translated as CASSRLGQGEGYTF.

DNA for the CDR3: TGTGCCAGCAGCCCAGGGACAGGCGAGCAGTACTTC. This translates into CASSPGTGEQYF. The chain joins TRBV5-4 to TRBJ2-7, with TRBD1 identical over 8 bases. The CDR3 spans 12 residues. The ends lost 4 bases at V and 6 bases at J; junction bases unmatched: 3. Germline V gene sequence: CDR1 SGHNT, CDR2 YYREEE (reference sequence).

The CDR3 protein is CASSLVTLAGGGDTQYF. The CDR3 DNA is TGTGCCAGCAGCTTAGTGACACTAGCGGGGGGCGGCGATACGCAGTATTTT. This chain joins TRBV7-2 and TRBJ2-3; 12 bases match TRBD2. The CDR3 covers 17 residues. Germline trimming cut 1 base from V and 6 bases from J; bases unmatched to any gene: 8. Germline V CDR1 and CDR2: SGHTA, FQGNSA.

A few counts support this clone. The rearrangement joins TRBV6-5 to TRBJ1-1; a weak D match, TRBD1 (5 bases). Germline V gives CDR1 MNHEY, CDR2 SVGAGI. The CDR3 loop spans 13 amino acids. V lost 11 bases and J lost 4, with 17 bases in between. CDR3 sequence (DNA): TGTGCCGGCCAAACAGGTAATGTCACTGAAGCTTTCTTT. It translates to CAGQTGNVTEAFF.

The V call is TRBV10-2, the J call TRBJ1-2, with D perhaps TRBD1 (5 bases). Per germline, CDR1 WSHSY and CDR2 SAAADI. The CDR3 loop spans 13 amino acids. V dropped 2 bases and J dropped 4 bases, with 8 bases sitting between them. CDR3 DNA: TGCGCCAGCAGTGAGGGGGGGATCTATGGCTACACCTTC. Residues: CASSEGGIYGYTF.

In regard to this clone: At the DNA level, this CDR3 is encoded by other sequences in the same sample as well. The CDR3: CASSLLRAPELNTEAFF. CDR3 coding DNA: TGTGCCAGCAGTTTATTGAGGGCTCCTGAGTTGAACACTGAAGCTTTCTTT. The chain links TRBV28 to TRBJ1-1; D gene unclear. V was pared by 1 base and J by 0 bases, with 15 bases between. Per the germline V gene, CDR1 is MDHEN and CDR2 is SYDVKM. CDR3 size: 17 residues.

The chain is built from TRBV6-5 and TRBJ2-5; D possibly corresponds to TRBD2 (5 bases). The CDR3 runs 14 residues. Germline-derived CDR1 and CDR2 are MNHEY and SVGAGI. V dropped 4 bases and J dropped 0 bases, with 9 bases sitting between them. The CDR3 coding sequence is TGTGCCAGCAGTTTCGGGATCTACCAAGAGACCCAGTACTTC. Translated, it gives CASSFGIYQETQYF.

The CDR3 bases are TGTGCCAGCAGCTTTCTGGACAGGGGCTATGGCTACACCTTC. The encoded protein is CASSFLDRGYGYTF. The genes are TRBV5-6 and TRBJ1-2, with 9 nucleotides matching TRBD1. The CDR3 is made up of 14 amino acids. V dropped 2 bases and J dropped 4; count of bases not matched to a gene: 3. The germline V gene encodes CDR1 SGHDT and CDR2 YYEEEE.

The chain has TRBV7-9 and TRBJ2-7; a weak D match, TRBD1 (7 bases). Germline V gene sequence: CDR1 SEHNR, CDR2 FQNEAQ (reference sequence). V was cut by 5 bases and J by 7 bases, with 15 bases left in between. The CDR3 covers 13 residues. The CDR3 region is CASSPEGAEEQYF. The CDR3, as DNA: TGTGCCAGCAGCCCGGAGGGGGCAGAGGAGCAGTACTTC. Full variable domain (remainder filled in from reference TRBV7-9 and TRBJ2-7): DTGVSQNPRHKITKRGQNVTFRCDPISEHNRLYWYRQTLGQGPEFLTYFQNEAQLEKSRLLSDRFSAERPKGSFSTLEIQRTEQGDSAMYLCASSPEGAEEQYFGPGTRLTVT.

The J gene is TRBJ1-4, the V gene TRBV5-8, with TRBD1 matching 7 bases. The CDR3 length is 13 residues. After removal of 4 bases from V and 7 bases from J, the junction contained 4 bases not matched to a gene. The V gene's germline CDR1 is SGHTS and CDR2 YDEGEE. CDR3 amino acids: CASSAGTVEKLFF. CDR3 DNA: TGTGCCAGCAGCGCGGGGACAGTTGAAAAACTGTTTTTT.

This chain uses TRBV5-6 with TRBJ1-1, with 9 bases identical to TRBD1. The CDR3 runs 14 residues. The germline CDR1 and CDR2 sequences are SGHDT and YYEEEE. Trimming removed 5 bases from V and 1 base from J; junction bases left unmatched: 3. The CDR3: CASSGGQGNTEAFF. The CDR3 DNA reads TGTGCCAGCAGTGGGGGACAGGGGAACACTGAAGCTTTCTTT.

The genes are TRBV6-1 and TRBJ2-1; TRBD2 agrees at 11 bases. CDR1 MNHNS and CDR2 SASEGT come from the germline V gene. The CDR3 length is 15 residues. With V trimmed by 6 bases and J by 3 bases, 4 bases remained unmatched. The CDR3 sequence: CASSRLAGNYNEQFF. The CDR3 nucleotides are TGTGCCAGCAGCAGACTAGCGGGAAACTACAATGAGCAGTTCTTC.

The V gene is TRBV5-1, the J gene TRBJ2-3; 8 bases are a match to TRBD2. The CDR3 sequence is 16 residues long. V lost 0 bases to trimming and J lost 1 base; unmatched junction nucleotides: 4. In germline, CDR1 is SGHRS, CDR2 YFSETQ. The CDR3 loop is CASSLGYSGGTDTQYF. As DNA, the CDR3 is TGCGCCAGCAGCTTGGGGTATAGCGGGGGCACAGATACGCAGTATTTT.

The J gene is TRBJ2-1, the V gene TRBV5-1, with D possibly matching TRBD1 (5 bases). The germline V gene encodes CDR1 SGHRS and CDR2 YFSETQ. Trimming pared 0 bases from V and 2 bases from J, leaving 9 bases between. This CDR3 comprises 15 residues. CDR3 loop: CASSLVGDPYNEQFF. For the CDR3, the DNA is TGCGCCAGCAGCTTGGTAGGGGATCCCTACAATGAGCAGTTCTTC.

The V and J genes are TRBV14 and TRBJ2-5; 9 nucleotides line up with TRBD1. Trimming at V came to 1 base and at J to 3 bases, leaving 3 bases not matched to a gene. The CDR3 loop spans 15 amino acids. CDR1 and CDR2 from the germline V gene are SGHDN and FVKESK. The chain's CDR3 is CASSQATGGEETQYF. For the CDR3, the DNA is TGTGCCAGCAGCCAAGCAACAGGGGGCGAAGAGACCCAGTACTTC.

The chain couples TRBV9 to TRBJ2-2; D remains unclear. CDR1 is SGDLS and CDR2 is YYNGEE in the germline V gene. With 5 bases removed from V and 7 bases from J, the gap between germline ends came to 12 bases. This CDR3 has 13 residues. The CDR3: CASSESLGGELFF. The CDR3 DNA is TGTGCCAGCAGTGAATCCCTCGGCGGGGAGCTGTTTTTT.

V usage is TRBV4-1 and J usage is TRBJ2-3; D might be TRBD2 (6 bases). Germline assignment: CDR1 MGHRA and CDR2 YSYEKL. V was clipped by 0 bases and J by 3 bases, with 13 bases between them. The CDR3 runs 16 residues. The CDR3 DNA sequence: TGCGCCAGCAGCCAAGACGGGGGAGAGGTAACAGATACGCAGTATTTT. Encoded protein: CASSQDGGEVTDTQYF.

This clone was counted only a few times. The CDR3 sequence: CASSYSRTGTNYEQYF. DNA of the CDR3: TGTGCCAGCAGTTACTCGCGGACAGGGACGAACTACGAGCAGTACTTC. The V gene is TRBV6-5, the J gene TRBJ2-7; TRBD1 matches 8 bases. The CDR3 spans 16 residues. Germline V gene data show CDR1 as MNHEY and CDR2 as SVGAGI. V was pared by 0 bases and J by 3 bases, with 7 bases of the junction left unmatched.

The chain has TRBV7-3 and TRBJ1-1, with TRBD1 identical over 7 bases. After removal of 5 bases from V and 0 bases from J, the junction contained 0 bases not matched to a gene. CDR1 SGHTA and CDR2 FQGTGA come from the germline V gene. This CDR3 is built from 13 residues. This CDR3 reads CASSQGVNTEAFF. CDR3 sequence (DNA): TGTGCCAGCAGCCAGGGGGTGAACACTGAAGCTTTCTTT.

The rearrangement links TRBV11-1 to TRBJ2-7; the D gene is possibly TRBD2 (6 bases). Per the germline V gene, CDR1 is SGHAT and CDR2 is FQDESV (reference sequence). Deletions cut 5 bases from V and 6 bases from J, with 20 bases between. The CDR3 totals 15 residues. This CDR3 reads CASSPWGEAGLEQYF. The CDR3 DNA reads as TGTGCCAGCAGCCCTTGGGGGGAGGCTGGGCTCGAGCAGTACTTC.

The rearrangement uses TRBV6-1 and TRBJ1-1; D is ambiguous. CDR1 is MNHNS, CDR2 SASEGT, per germline. Trimming took off 7 bases at V and 1 base at J, with 7 bases between the two ends. The length of the CDR3 is 12 residues. The CDR3 protein is CASNKKNTEAFF. The CDR3 nucleotides are TGTGCCAGCAACAAGAAGAACACTGAAGCTTTCTTT.

The chain has TRBV6-5 and TRBJ2-2, with 10 nucleotides matching TRBD1. The CDR3 is made up of 16 amino acids. The junction had 8 bases not matched to a gene; V was cut back by 3 bases and J by 7 bases. Germline CDR1 MNHEY, CDR2 SVGAGI. The DNA for the CDR3 is TGTGCCAGCAGTTATTGGACAGGGGGAGGTAGCGGGGAGCTGTTTTTT. It translates to CASSYWTGGGSGELFF.

This chain uses TRBV5-6 with TRBJ2-3; 8 nucleotides match TRBD2. Germline-derived CDR1 and CDR2 are SGHDT and YYEEEE. The CDR3 covers 13 residues. The ends lost 1 base at V and 8 bases at J; junction bases unmatched: 3. CDR3 residues: CASSLIAGGTQYF. CDR3 coding DNA: TGTGCCAGCAGCTTGATCGCGGGAGGTACGCAGTATTTT.

The V and J genes are TRBV6-5 and TRBJ1-3, with 7 bases lining up with TRBD1. CDR1 is MNHEY and CDR2 is SVGAGI in the germline V gene. This CDR3 spans 15 amino acids. Trimming took 7 bases from V and 0 from J; bases not matched to a gene: 6. The CDR3 loop is CASTVDRFSGNTIYF. The CDR3 nucleotides read TGTGCCAGCACCGTGGACAGGTTCTCTGGAAACACCATATATTTT.

The chain employs TRBV19 and TRBJ1-1; D is possibly TRBD1 (5 bases). The V gene lost 3 bases and the J gene lost 3 bases, with 11 bases spanning the gap. In germline, CDR1 is LNHDA, CDR2 SQIVND (reference sequence). CDR3 size: 14 residues. CDR3 DNA: TGTGCCAGTAGTATCCGGTGGGGGGACACTGAAGCTTTCTTT. Translation: CASSIRWGDTEAFF.

The rearrangement joins TRBV20-1 to TRBJ2-7; D ambiguous. Trimming shortened V by 6 bases and J by 5 bases, and 8 bases separated the two germline ends. The CDR3 has 10 residues. Germline loops: CDR1 DFQATT, CDR2 SNEGSKA (reference sequence). CDR3 coding DNA: TGCAGTGCAGAGAGAGACGAGCAGTACTTC. Translation gives CSAERDEQYF.

The rearrangement joins TRBV27 to TRBJ1-2, with D possibly being TRBD1 (5 bases). The germline V gene has CDR1 MNHEY and CDR2 SMNVEV (reference sequence). V was cut by 5 bases and J by 3 bases, with 10 bases left in between. This CDR3 is 13 amino acids long. CDR3 sequence: CASSRGAYYGYTF. Here the CDR3 DNA reads TGTGCCAGCAGTCGCGGGGCGTACTATGGCTACACCTTC.

This clone occurred a few times. The chain joins TRBV6-4 to TRBJ2-3; 10 bases are a match to TRBD1. V lost 2 bases to trimming and J lost 1 base; unmatched junction nucleotides: 3. The CDR3 contains 16 residues. CDR1 and CDR2 (germline): MRHNA, SNTAGT. CDR3 DNA: TGTGCCAGCAGTGACCAGACAGGGGGCGGCACAGATACGCAGTATTTT. Translation: CASSDQTGGGTDTQYF.